Shown below are 30 T cell receptor beta chains from a single sample sequenced in a study of vaccination and CD4 T cells after COVID-19. Sequencing of cultured CD4+ T cell DNA used the Oncomine TCR Beta short-read assay. TCRdb called the PCR reads again in MiXCR, with one record for every CDR3 protein. This table holds 6,700 or so distinct CDR3 sequences, less than 55% found once. Treatment of the sample: roughly 10-day PBMC culture with coronavirus spike peptide pools or control peptides (ViraFEST assay). From the unexposed donor, CD4+ T cells were collected ahead of the COVID-19 pandemic (2011-2018). These TCRs' antigens remain unknown. The specimen sequenced was CD4+ T cells from blood, cultured in vitro. The receptor source for this set is a human donor in good health.

This sequence joins TRBV20-1 and TRBJ1-2; no clear D. The germline V gene has CDR1 DFQATT and CDR2 SNEGSKA (reference sequence). V lost 4 bases, J lost 0 bases, and 9 bases lay in between. The CDR3 spans 13 residues. The CDR3 DNA follows: TGCAGTGCTAAGCAGCTTACTAACTATGGCTACACCTTC. Amino acids: CSAKQLTNYGYTF.

The chain carries TRBV7-9 and TRBJ2-7; 8 positions agree with TRBD1. Unmatched junction bases numbered 10, after V lost 11 bases and J lost 4 bases. Germline CDR1 is SEHNR and CDR2 is FQNEAQ (reference sequence). This CDR3 is built from 13 residues. The CDR3, as DNA: TGTGCCCCTGCCGACAGGGGAATTTACGAGCAGTACTTC. Amino acids: CAPADRGIYEQYF.

This clonotype has only one observation. The J gene is TRBJ2-7, the V gene TRBV6-2 or TRBV6-3; D ambiguous. This CDR3 has 11 amino acids. V lost 0 bases and J lost 5, with 2 bases in between. The germline gives CDR1 MNHEY, CDR2 SVGEGT. CDR3 loop: CASSYSNEQYF. CDR3 nucleotide sequence: TGTGCCAGCAGTTACTCGAACGAGCAGTACTTC.

This sequence joins TRBV12-3 or TRBV12-4 and TRBJ2-1, with D perhaps matching TRBD1 or TRBD2 (6 bases each). Trimming took 6 bases from V and 3 from J, leaving 30 bases between them. This CDR3 is built from 20 residues. The CDR3 region is CASRGSRGVLSDGDYNEQFF. The CDR3 DNA reads as TGTGCCAGCAGGGGCAGTAGGGGGGTCTTGTCTGACGGTGACTACAATGAGCAGTTCTTC.

The V gene is TRBV6-1, the J gene TRBJ2-6, with D unresolved. This CDR3 spans 16 amino acids. V was pared by 8 bases and J by 1 base, with 15 bases between. Per the germline V gene, CDR1 is MNHNS and CDR2 is SASEGT. This chain's CDR3 is CASRALPRSGANVLTF. CDR3 bases: TGTGCCAGCCGAGCGCTCCCGAGGTCTGGGGCCAACGTCCTGACTTTC.

J is TRBJ2-2 and V is TRBV30; TRBD1 aligns across 7 bases. Germline CDR1 is GTSNPN and CDR2 is SVGIG (reference sequence). J gave up 2 bases and V 3 bases, and 6 bases lay outside the gene matches. The CDR3 extends over 15 amino acids. CDR3 nucleotide sequence: TGTGCCTGGAGCGTCCGGGACAGAAACACCGGGGAGCTGTTTTTT. Protein sequence: CAWSVRDRNTGELFF.

This rearrangement joins TRBV27 to TRBJ2-1; 11 bases are a match to TRBD2. Germline CDR1 is MNHEY and CDR2 is SMNVEV (reference sequence). V shed 6 bases, J shed 4 bases, and the junction held 5 bases outside the gene matches. CDR3 length: 15 residues. The CDR3: CASRLAGELYNEQFF. In DNA form, the CDR3 reads TGTGCCAGCAGACTAGCGGGGGAGCTATACAATGAGCAGTTCTTC.

This clonotype was found a few times. The genes are TRBV28 and TRBJ1-5, with 11 bases matching TRBD1. The CDR3 runs to 13 residues. Germline V gives CDR1 MDHEN, CDR2 SYDVKM. Trimming removed 8 bases from V and 5 bases from J; junction bases left unmatched: 2. The CDR3 nucleotides are TGTGCCAGCGGGACAGGGGGATATCAGCCCCAGCATTTT. This encodes CASGTGGYQPQHF.

J is TRBJ1-5 and V is TRBV6-2 or TRBV6-3; D is perhaps TRBD1 (6 bases). This CDR3 is built from 20 residues. Germline V gene sequence: CDR1 MNHEY, CDR2 SVGEGT. V was cut by 7 bases and J by 4 bases, with 32 bases left in between. The chain's CDR3 is CASTRTRKTGLSILNQPQHF. The CDR3, as DNA: TGTGCCAGCACCCGAACCCGGAAGACAGGCCTCTCAATATTGAATCAGCCCCAGCATTTT.

The chain combines TRBV20-1 with TRBJ2-1, with 9 bases fitting TRBD2. CDR1 is DFQATT, CDR2 SNEGSKA, per germline (reference sequence). This CDR3 comprises 14 residues. V trimming: 2 bases; J trimming: 14 bases; junction bases outside the gene matches: 13. The CDR3 nucleotides read TGCAGTGCTAGACCCCTGGCGAGCGGGGGGATCAAGTTCTTC. Amino acid sequence: CSARPLASGGIKFF.

DNA for the CDR3: TGTGCCAACATTTCTAGCTCGTGGATAATTGGCACTGAAGCTTTCTTT. Protein sequence: CANISSSWIIGTEAFF. The genes are TRBV6-1 and TRBJ1-1, with D hard to call. Germline V gene sequence: CDR1 MNHNS, CDR2 SASEGT. The CDR3 has 16 residues. Between the trimmed V and J ends, which lost 10 bases and 4 bases, there was a span of 25 bases.

This clonotype was observed a handful of times. The V call is TRBV11-2, the J call TRBJ1-1; 7 positions agree with TRBD1. Per the germline V gene, CDR1 is SGHAT and CDR2 is FQNNGV. The CDR3 extends over 14 amino acids. The J segment lost 4 bases and the V segment lost 5 bases, leaving 7 bases of the junction unmatched. CDR3 sequence (DNA): TGTGCCAGCAGCAAACTGGGACAGAGCACTGAAGCTTTCTTT. Amino acid sequence: CASSKLGQSTEAFF.

This clonotype was recorded a few times. This rearrangement joins TRBV6-1 to TRBJ2-5, with D perhaps TRBD2 (5 bases). The CDR3 loop spans 14 amino acids. The germline V gene encodes CDR1 MNHNS and CDR2 SASEGT. V lost 7 bases, J lost 2 bases, and 14 bases lay in between. Here the CDR3 reads CASTQLGGQETQYF. CDR3 DNA: TGTGCCAGCACCCAGCTTGGCGGGCAAGAGACCCAGTACTTC.

This clonotype appeared a few times. This chain uses TRBV11-2 with TRBJ2-7; D is perhaps TRBD1 (5 bases). CDR1 and CDR2 from the germline V gene are SGHAT and FQNNGV. Deletions cut 4 bases from V and 4 bases from J, with 20 bases between. The length of the CDR3 is 16 residues. The CDR3 DNA reads as TGTGCCAGCAGCTCCCTGAGTAGGCAGGGTCAATACGAGCAGTACTTC. Translated, it gives CASSSLSRQGQYEQYF.

This clonotype occurred a few times. The V and J genes are TRBV29-1 and TRBJ1-2; 10 nucleotides agree with TRBD1. V shed 6 bases and J 5 bases; nucleotides not matched to a gene: 3. The length of the CDR3 is 12 residues. CDR1 and CDR2 (germline): SQVTM, ANQGSEA. The CDR3 DNA reads TGCAGCGTCGGGGGACAGGGGTATGGCTACACCTTC. Translation: CSVGGQGYGYTF.

This clonotype was recorded a few times. This chain uses TRBV7-2 with TRBJ1-1; D not resolved. Deletions cut 2 bases from V and 0 bases from J, with 4 bases between. The CDR3 is made up of 13 amino acids. From germline, CDR1 is SGHTA and CDR2 FQGNSA. CDR3 nucleotides: TGTGCCAGCAGCTTACTGATGAACACTGAAGCTTTCTTT. Translated: CASSLLMNTEAFF.

The gene calls are TRBV20-1 and TRBJ2-3, with 9 bases that match TRBD2. The CDR3 is made up of 12 amino acids. The V and J ends lost 0 bases and 14 bases, in that order; junction bases with no gene match: 6. The germline gives CDR1 DFQATT, CDR2 SNEGSKA (reference sequence). The CDR3 sequence is CSARDALAGSYF. The CDR3 coding sequence is TGCAGTGCTAGAGATGCGCTAGCGGGGTCGTATTTT.

In its sample, this clonotype was seen a few times. The J gene is TRBJ1-4, the V gene TRBV20-1; D is possibly TRBD1 (5 bases). Trimming took 3 bases from V and 7 from J, leaving 12 bases between them. Germline lookup yields CDR1 DFQATT and CDR2 SNEGSKA (reference sequence). The CDR3 length is 13 residues. CDR3 amino acids: CSASLGASEKLFF. CDR3 coding DNA: TGCAGTGCTAGCCTCGGGGCGAGTGAAAAACTGTTTTTT.

V usage is TRBV6-1 and J usage is TRBJ1-5, with 7 bases matching TRBD1. The CDR3 consists of 13 residues. Germline-derived CDR1 and CDR2 are MNHNS and SASEGT. The J segment lost 6 bases and the V segment lost 4 bases, leaving 3 bases of the junction unmatched. The CDR3 protein is CASSATGRQPQHF. CDR3 coding DNA: TGTGCCAGCAGTGCGACAGGGCGTCAGCCCCAGCATTTT.

The chain combines TRBV20-1 with TRBJ2-7; TRBD1 matches 9 bases. The CDR3 covers 16 residues. Trimming cost V 5 bases and J 0 bases; bases outside gene matches: 11. CDR1 and CDR2 from the germline V gene are DFQATT and SNEGSKA (reference sequence). The CDR3 DNA follows: TGCAGTGCTCATAGCCCGGGACAGGGTATCTCCTACGAGCAGTACTTC. Translated: CSAHSPGQGISYEQYF.

The chain employs TRBV7-9 and TRBJ1-5; D may be TRBD1 (6 bases). CDR1 SEHNR and CDR2 FQNEAQ come from the germline V gene (reference sequence). CDR3 length: 16 residues. The V and J ends lost 2 bases and 1 base respectively, with 12 bases between them. This chain's CDR3 is CASSLSPGTSNQPQHF. The CDR3 bases are TGTGCCAGCAGCTTATCCCCGGGGACAAGCAATCAGCCCCAGCATTTT.

This clonotype was detected a few times. The CDR3 region is CASMTGVKWGNQPQHF. DNA for the CDR3: TGTGCCAGTATGACAGGGGTGAAATGGGGCAATCAGCCCCAGCATTTT. This chain connects TRBV19 to TRBJ1-5; 8 positions match TRBD1. The V and J ends lost 7 bases and 2 bases, in that order; junction bases with no gene match: 10. The CDR3 sequence is 16 residues long. Germline V lookup: CDR1 LNHDA, CDR2 SQIVND (reference sequence).

This clonotype is deemed large (0.1 to 1%). V and J are TRBV11-2 and TRBJ1-2; D is ambiguous. The CDR3 is made up of 15 amino acids. Germline-derived CDR1 and CDR2 are SGHAT and FQNNGV. V dropped 8 bases and J dropped 8 bases, with 24 bases sitting between them. Here the CDR3 reads CASSLKVDKREGYTF. For the CDR3, the DNA is TGTGCCAGCTCCCTAAAGGTTGATAAGAGGGAAGGCTACACCTTC.

The chain employs TRBV29-1 and TRBJ1-1; D is possibly TRBD1 (5 bases). The V and J ends lost 5 bases and 4 bases respectively, with 11 bases between them. Germline lookup yields CDR1 SQVTM and CDR2 ANQGSEA. The CDR3 loop spans 12 amino acids. This CDR3 is CSVHSGGTEAFF. The CDR3 nucleotides are TGCAGCGTTCATTCGGGGGGCACTGAAGCTTTCTTT.

This chain uses TRBV4-2 with TRBJ1-4; 9 nucleotides match TRBD1. The ends lost 4 bases at V and 5 bases at J; junction bases unmatched: 8. CDR3 length equals 16 residues. The germline gives CDR1 LGHNA, CDR2 YNFKEQ. CDR3 coding DNA: TGTGCCAGCAGCCTCGAGCCGGGACAGGGCAATGAAAAACTGTTTTTT. Protein: CASSLEPGQGNEKLFF.

In its sample, this clonotype was seen a few times. The rearrangement links TRBV7-2 to TRBJ2-5; D perhaps matches TRBD1 (5 bases). This CDR3 contains 13 residues. V lost 5 bases to trimming and J lost 5 bases, with 12 bases between them. The germline V gene has CDR1 SGHTA and CDR2 FQGNSA. The chain's CDR3 is CASSMTVAETQYF. CDR3 nucleotide sequence: TGTGCCAGCAGCATGACAGTGGCCGAGACCCAGTACTTC.

About this clonotype: The junction and the germline gene differ at one end; a read error may be behind it. This chain uses TRBV28 with TRBJ1-1, with D hard to call. The CDR3 has 15 amino acids. CDR1 and CDR2 from the germline V gene are MDHEN and SYDVKM. CDR3 sequence: CASSSYAKTGTETFF. The CDR3 DNA reads as TGTGCCAGCAGTTCCTACGCAAAAACGGGCACTGAAACTTTCTTT.

V gene TRBV18 combines with J gene TRBJ1-1; D is possibly TRBD1 (6 bases). Trimming shortened V by 5 bases and J by 3 bases, and 10 bases separated the two germline ends. Germline CDR1 and CDR2: KGHSH and LQKENI. The CDR3 spans 13 residues. The CDR3 region is CASSSQGYTEAFF. The CDR3 region has the DNA TGTGCCAGCTCATCACAGGGCTACACTGAAGCTTTCTTT.

The CDR3 bases are TGTGCCAGCAGTTACTCAGTGCGTGTAAATTCACCCCTCCACTTT. Protein sequence: CASSYSVRVNSPLHF. The chain links TRBV6-5 to TRBJ1-6, with no clear D. The V end was cut by 0 bases, the J end by 7 bases, with 10 bases between. The V gene's germline CDR1 is MNHEY and CDR2 SVGAGI. The CDR3 extends over 15 amino acids.

The rearrangement joins TRBV7-2 to TRBJ2-3; 7 bases map to TRBD2. This CDR3 is built from 15 residues. V trimming: 3 bases; J trimming: 6 bases; junction bases outside the gene matches: 9. Germline-derived CDR1 and CDR2 are SGHTA and FQGNSA. The CDR3 DNA is TGTGCCAGCAGCTTCTCTAGCGGCCTCGAGGATACGCAGTATTTT. Its protein product is CASSFSSGLEDTQYF. The complete variable domain, with remaining parts taken from reference TRBV7-2 and TRBJ2-3, reads GAGVSQSPSNKVTEKGKDVELRCDPISGHTALYWYRQSLGQGLEFLIYFQGNSAPDKSGLPSDRFSAERTGGSVSTLTIQRTQQEDSAVYLCASSFSSGLEDTQYFGPGTRLTVL.